The rows below give T cell receptor beta chains drawn from one sample of a study of shared clonotypes between healthy human individuals. Clones were read by immunoSEQ multiplex PCR, and TCRdb kept only the in-frame ones, dropping some. The table has about 2.4 million clones, over 85% seen once; the top ten hold 0.13% to 0.15%. The sequencing input was naive CD4+ T cells sorted from blood. The receptors were sampled from a man between 18 and 29 years old in good health. Both conserved end residues are part of each CDR3. A D gene is named only where the DNA matches it firmly. Only part of the rows carry a size: once, few, many, or a class if the clone is expanded.

CDR3 protein	CDR3 DNA	D gene	J gene	clone size	V gene
CASSSTRETQYF	TGTGCCAGCAGCTCAACCAGGGAGACCCAGTACTTC	-	TRBJ2-5	-	TRBV6-6
CAIKIQGVAADTQYF	TGTGCCATCAAAATACAGGGGGTAGCCGCAGATACGCAGTATTTT	TRBD1	TRBJ2-3	-	TRBV10-3
CASRKRGGTGSDEQYF	TGTGCCAGTAGAAAAAGAGGTGGGACAGGGAGCGACGAGCAGTACTTC	TRBD1	TRBJ2-7	-	TRBV19
CSVGTGEWGNIQYF	TGCAGCGTGGGGACAGGGGAATGGGGAAACATTCAGTACTTC	TRBD1	TRBJ2-4	-	TRBV29-1
CASSPNYGYTF	TGTGCCAGCAGCCCCAACTATGGCTACACCTTC	-	TRBJ1-2	-	TRBV11-3
CASSPPNWGNTGELFF	TGTGCCAGCTCACCCCCTAACTGGGGCAACACCGGGGAGCTGTTTTTT	-	TRBJ2-2	-	TRBV18
CASSELGNLNTEAFF	TGTGCCAGCAGTGAATTGGGCAACCTGAACACTGAAGCTTTCTTT	-	TRBJ1-1	-	TRBV6-1
CASSPVDRGRSNQPQHF	TGTGCCAGCAGTCCCGTCGACAGGGGGCGCAGCAATCAGCCCCAGCATTTT	TRBD1	TRBJ1-5	once	TRBV2
CASSESGQGNEQFF	TGTGCCAGCAGTGAAAGTGGGCAGGGTAATGAGCAGTTCTTC	-	TRBJ2-1	once	TRBV6-1
CASSGGTGGREQYF	TGTGCCAGCAGCGGTGGTACAGGGGGCCGAGAGCAGTACTTC	TRBD1	TRBJ2-7	-	TRBV6-5
CASSLTGFSGNTIYF	TGTGCCAGCAGCTTGACAGGGTTTTCGGGAAACACCATATATTTT	TRBD1	TRBJ1-3	-	TRBV9
CASSLAASSGNTIYF	TGTGCCAGCAGTCTCGCGGCAAGCTCTGGAAACACCATATATTTT	-	TRBJ1-3	once	TRBV6-5
CASRTTGWNEKLFF	TGTGCCAGTAGGACGACAGGTTGGAATGAAAAACTGTTTTTT	-	TRBJ1-4	-	TRBV19
CASSFYARGSVGGELFF	TGTGCCAGCAGTTTCTATGCGCGGGGATCCGTCGGCGGGGAGCTGTTTTTT	-	TRBJ2-2	-	TRBV27
CAWSPTFANTEAFF	TGTGCCTGGAGCCCGACCTTTGCGAACACTGAAGCTTTCTTT	-	TRBJ1-1	-	TRBV30
CASSFVGELNTEAFF	TGCGCCAGCAGCTTCGTCGGCGAATTAAACACTGAAGCTTTCTTT	-	TRBJ1-1	-	TRBV5-1
CASSGQGSPQETQYF	TGCGCCAGCAGCGGGCAGGGGTCCCCCCAAGAGACCCAGTACTTC	-	TRBJ2-5	-	TRBV5-1
CASSQVGQGFSDTQYF	TGCGCCAGCAGCCAAGTGGGACAGGGGTTTTCAGATACGCAGTATTTT	TRBD1	TRBJ2-3	-	TRBV4-1
CASTRGDSRFSPLHF	TGTGCCAGCACCCGAGGGGACTCGAGGTTCTCACCCCTCCACTTT	-	TRBJ1-6	-	TRBV5-6
CASSLESGNQPQHF	TGTGCCAGCAGCTTAGAGTCCGGCAATCAGCCCCAGCATTTT	-	TRBJ1-5	-	TRBV7-9
CASSPIGTGSNQPQHF	TGTGCCAGCTCACCTATCGGGACGGGGAGCAATCAGCCCCAGCATTTT	-	TRBJ1-5	-	TRBV18
CASSVQGDSYEQYF	TGTGCCAGCTCAGTACAGGGGGATAGCTACGAGCAGTACTTC	TRBD1	TRBJ2-7	-	TRBV18
CASSYGLGETQYF	TGTGCCAGCAGCTATGGACTGGGAGAGACCCAGTACTTC	-	TRBJ2-5	-	TRBV11-3
CASSHWDSNSPLHF	TGCGCCAGCAGCCACTGGGACAGTAATTCACCCCTCCACTTT	TRBD1	TRBJ1-6	-	TRBV4-1
CASSGRNNEQFF	TGTGCCAGCTCGGGACGGAACAATGAGCAGTTCTTC	-	TRBJ2-1	-	TRBV27
CASSPDRGNSPLHF	TGTGCCAGCAGCCCGGACAGGGGGAATTCACCCCTCCACTTT	TRBD1	TRBJ1-6	-	TRBV27
CASSGHSGANVLTF	TGCGCCAGCAGTGGCCACTCTGGGGCCAACGTCCTGACTTTC	-	TRBJ2-6	-	TRBV10-2
CASSQDLSSLGTGELFF	TGCGCCAGCAGCCAAGATCTGAGTAGCCTGGGCACCGGGGAGCTGTTTTTT	-	TRBJ2-2	-	TRBV4-1
CASSVDETGTSRNIQYF	TGTGCCAGCAGCGTAGATGAGACAGGGACTAGCCGCAACATTCAGTACTTC	TRBD2	TRBJ2-4	-	TRBV9
CASSQDFRGNQPQHF	TGTGCCAGCAGCCAAGATTTCAGGGGAAATCAGCCCCAGCATTTT	-	TRBJ1-5	-	TRBV4-2
CAWRSGLAGGRDTQYF	TGTGCCTGGAGAAGTGGCCTAGCGGGGGGGCGAGATACGCAGTATTTT	TRBD2	TRBJ2-3	-	TRBV30
CASSEPRAASNEKLFF	TGCGCCAGCAGTGAGCCAAGGGCAGCTTCTAATGAAAAACTGTTTTTT	-	TRBJ1-4	-	TRBV10-2
CASSPLAGSYNEQFF	TGTGCCAGTTCACCTCTAGCGGGAAGTTACAATGAGCAGTTCTTC	TRBD2	TRBJ2-1	-	TRBV18
CASSRQPSSGNTIYF	TGTGCCAGCAGCCGACAGCCAAGCTCTGGAAACACCATATATTTT	-	TRBJ1-3	once	TRBV6-5
CASSISGGYQPQHF	TGTGCCAGTAGTATCTCAGGGGGCTACCAGCCCCAGCATTTT	TRBD1	TRBJ1-5	-	TRBV19
CASSFQGGVYNEQFF	TGTGCCAGCAGCTTCCAAGGGGGCGTTTACAATGAGCAGTTCTTC	TRBD1	TRBJ2-1	-	TRBV6-6
CASSRQTGAADTQYF	TGTGCCAGCTCTCGCCAAACTGGTGCGGCCGATACGCAGTATTTT	-	TRBJ2-3	-	TRBV18
CASSLQRESREQYF	TGTGCCAGCAGCTTGCAGCGGGAGTCGAGGGAGCAGTACTTC	TRBD2	TRBJ2-7	-	TRBV7-2
CASSPGGTGVYYEQYF	TGTGCCAGCAGCCCGGGAGGTACTGGGGTCTACTACGAGCAGTACTTC	TRBD2	TRBJ2-7	-	TRBV5-5
CAIHSGGWETQYF	TGTGCCATCCACTCCGGGGGGTGGGAGACCCAGTACTTC	TRBD2	TRBJ2-5	-	TRBV7-2
CASSSAYEQYF	TGTGCCAGCAGCTCGGCCTACGAGCAGTACTTC	-	TRBJ2-7	few	TRBV7-2
CASIPGQTTGNTIYF	TGTGCCAGTATTCCGGGACAGACTACTGGAAACACCATATATTTT	TRBD1	TRBJ1-3	-	TRBV19
CASGLDLRYGYTF	TGTGCTAGTGGTTTGGATCTTCGCTATGGCTACACCTTC	-	TRBJ1-2	-	TRBV12-5
CASSTISATTGGGYTF	TGTGCCAGCAGTACAATCTCTGCTACAACAGGGGGCGGCTACACCTTC	TRBD1	TRBJ1-2	-	TRBV28
CARRTGVYNEQFF	TGTGCCCGCCGGACAGGGGTCTACAATGAGCAGTTCTTC	TRBD1	TRBJ2-1	-	TRBV30
CASSFSRGSDTQYF	TGTGCCAGCAGCTTTTCCAGGGGCTCGGATACGCAGTATTTT	-	TRBJ2-3	-	TRBV11-2
CASSPDISGANVLTF	TGTGCCAGCAGCCCTGATATCTCTGGGGCCAACGTCCTGACTTTC	-	TRBJ2-6	-	TRBV7-3
CSAPGPRGYTF	TGCAGTGCCCCTGGCCCTAGGGGCTACACCTTC	-	TRBJ1-2	-	TRBV20-1
CASSSKQGEIGNTIYF	TGTGCCAGCAGCTCCAAACAGGGGGAGATCGGAAACACCATATATTTT	TRBD1	TRBJ1-3	-	TRBV7-3
CASRSDTGAEAFF	TGTGCCAGCAGGTCGGATACAGGGGCTGAAGCTTTCTTT	TRBD1	TRBJ1-1	few	TRBV2